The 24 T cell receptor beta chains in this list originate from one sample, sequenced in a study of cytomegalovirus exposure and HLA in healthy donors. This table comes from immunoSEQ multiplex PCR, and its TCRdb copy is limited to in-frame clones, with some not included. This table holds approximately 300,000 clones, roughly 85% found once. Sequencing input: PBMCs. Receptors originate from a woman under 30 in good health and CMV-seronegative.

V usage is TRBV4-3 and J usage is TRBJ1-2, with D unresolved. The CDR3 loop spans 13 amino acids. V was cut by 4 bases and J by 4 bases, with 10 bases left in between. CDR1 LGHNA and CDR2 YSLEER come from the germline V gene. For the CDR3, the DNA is TGCGCCAGCAGCCCCGGAGGGTCCTATGGCTACACCTTC. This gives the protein CASSPGGSYGYTF.

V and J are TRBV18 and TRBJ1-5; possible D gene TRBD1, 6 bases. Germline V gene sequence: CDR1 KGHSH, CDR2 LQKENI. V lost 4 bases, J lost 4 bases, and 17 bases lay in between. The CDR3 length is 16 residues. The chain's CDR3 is CASSRRPGDGNQPQHF. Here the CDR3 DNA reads TGTGCCAGCTCACGTCGTCCAGGGGACGGGAATCAGCCCCAGCATTTT.

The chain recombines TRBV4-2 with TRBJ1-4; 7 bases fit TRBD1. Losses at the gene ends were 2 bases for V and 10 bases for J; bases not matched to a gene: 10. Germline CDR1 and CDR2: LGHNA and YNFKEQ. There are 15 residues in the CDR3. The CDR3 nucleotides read TGTGCCAGCAGCCAACCCGACAGGGATGTGCCAAAACTGTTTTTT. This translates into CASSQPDRDVPKLFF.

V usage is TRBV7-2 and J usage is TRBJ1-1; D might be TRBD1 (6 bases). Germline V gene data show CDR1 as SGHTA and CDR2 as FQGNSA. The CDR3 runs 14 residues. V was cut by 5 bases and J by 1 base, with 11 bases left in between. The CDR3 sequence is CASSLRRGNTEAFF. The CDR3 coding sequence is TGTGCCAGCAGCCTCCGCAGGGGGAACACTGAAGCTTTCTTT.

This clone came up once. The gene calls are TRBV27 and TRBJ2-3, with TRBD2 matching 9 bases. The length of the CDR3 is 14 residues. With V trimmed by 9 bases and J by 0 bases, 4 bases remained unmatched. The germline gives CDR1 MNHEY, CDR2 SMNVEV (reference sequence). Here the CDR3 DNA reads TGTGCCAGTGCCGGACTAGCGAGCACAGATACGCAGTATTTT. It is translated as CASAGLASTDTQYF.

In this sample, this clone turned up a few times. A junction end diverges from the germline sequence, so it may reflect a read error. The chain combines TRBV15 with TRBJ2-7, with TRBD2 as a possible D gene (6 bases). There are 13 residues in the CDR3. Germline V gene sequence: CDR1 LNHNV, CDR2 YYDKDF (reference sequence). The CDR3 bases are TGTGCCACCAGCAATAGGGACTCCAACGAGCAGTACTTC. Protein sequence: CATSNRDSNEQYF.

The CDR3 sequence is CASSRTSGTSDTQYF. Written as DNA, the CDR3 is TGTGCCAGTAGTAGGACTAGCGGGACTTCAGATACGCAGTATTTT. The V gene is TRBV19, the J gene TRBJ2-3, with 12 bases matching TRBD2. Germline CDR1 reads LNHDA; CDR2 reads SQIVND (reference sequence). After removal of 4 bases from V and 4 bases from J, the junction contained 3 bases not matched to a gene. This CDR3 region has 15 residues.

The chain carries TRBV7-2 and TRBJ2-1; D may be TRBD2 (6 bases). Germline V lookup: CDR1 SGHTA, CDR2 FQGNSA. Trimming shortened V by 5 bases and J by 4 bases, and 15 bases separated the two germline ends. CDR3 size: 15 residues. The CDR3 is CASSEWEVTYNEQFF. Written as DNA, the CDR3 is TGTGCCAGCAGCGAATGGGAGGTGACATACAATGAGCAGTTCTTC.

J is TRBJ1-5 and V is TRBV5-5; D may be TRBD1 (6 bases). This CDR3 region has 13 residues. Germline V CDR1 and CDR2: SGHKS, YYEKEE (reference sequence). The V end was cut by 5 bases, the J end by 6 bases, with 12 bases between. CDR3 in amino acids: CASSSTGFQPQHF. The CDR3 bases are TGTGCCAGCAGTTCTACAGGGTTTCAGCCCCAGCATTTT.

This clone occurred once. As DNA, the CDR3 is TGTGCCAGCACTGGGCCCACCCTAAATCGCTATGGCTACACCTTC. Translated: CASTGPTLNRYGYTF. The chain employs TRBV6-5 and TRBJ1-2; no clear D. In germline, CDR1 is MNHEY, CDR2 SVGAGI. Trimming left V 7 bases short and J 4 bases short, with 19 bases between. This CDR3 has 15 amino acids.

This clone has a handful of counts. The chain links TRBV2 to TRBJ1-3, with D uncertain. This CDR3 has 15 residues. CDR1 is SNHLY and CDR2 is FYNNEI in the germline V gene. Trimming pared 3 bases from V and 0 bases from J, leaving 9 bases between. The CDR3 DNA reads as TGTGCCAGCAGTGAGGTCCGCGTCTCTGGAAACACCATATATTTT. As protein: CASSEVRVSGNTIYF.

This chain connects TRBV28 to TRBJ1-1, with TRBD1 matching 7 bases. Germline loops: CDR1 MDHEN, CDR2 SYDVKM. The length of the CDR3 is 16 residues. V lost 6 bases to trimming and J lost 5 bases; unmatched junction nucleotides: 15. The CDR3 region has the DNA TGTGCCAGCAGGGGAGACAGGGAAATAAGTGCGACTGAAGCTTTCTTT. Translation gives CASRGDREISATEAFF.

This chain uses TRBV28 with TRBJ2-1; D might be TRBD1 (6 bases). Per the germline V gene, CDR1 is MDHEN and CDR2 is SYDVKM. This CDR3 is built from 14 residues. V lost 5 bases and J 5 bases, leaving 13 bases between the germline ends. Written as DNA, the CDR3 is TGTGCCAGCAGTCCAGGACAGTCCGACAATGAGCAGTTCTTC. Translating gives CASSPGQSDNEQFF.

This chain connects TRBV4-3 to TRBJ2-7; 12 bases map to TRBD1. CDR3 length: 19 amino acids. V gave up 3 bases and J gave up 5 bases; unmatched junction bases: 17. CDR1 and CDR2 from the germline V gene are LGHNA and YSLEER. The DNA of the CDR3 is TGCGCCAGCAGCCAGGGCCGGGACAGGGGGCGCGTCTTCGGGGACGAGCAGTACTTC. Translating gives CASSQGRDRGRVFGDEQYF.

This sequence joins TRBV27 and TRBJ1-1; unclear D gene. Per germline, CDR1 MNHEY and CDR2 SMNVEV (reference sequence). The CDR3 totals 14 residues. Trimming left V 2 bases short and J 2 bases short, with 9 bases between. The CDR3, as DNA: TGTGCCAGCAGTTTACGGCGGGAAAACACTGAAGCTTTCTTT. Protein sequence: CASSLRRENTEAFF.

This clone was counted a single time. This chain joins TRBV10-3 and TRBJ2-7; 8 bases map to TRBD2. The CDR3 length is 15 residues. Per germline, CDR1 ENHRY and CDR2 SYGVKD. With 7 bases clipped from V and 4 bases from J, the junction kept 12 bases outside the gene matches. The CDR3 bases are TGTGCCATCACCAGTACTAGCGGCGATACTTACGAGCAGTACTTC. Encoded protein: CAITSTSGDTYEQYF.

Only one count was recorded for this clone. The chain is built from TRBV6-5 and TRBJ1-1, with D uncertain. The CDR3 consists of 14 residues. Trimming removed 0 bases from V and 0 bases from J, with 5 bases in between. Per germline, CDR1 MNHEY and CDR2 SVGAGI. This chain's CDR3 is CASSYSTVNTEAFF. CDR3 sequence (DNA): TGTGCCAGCAGTTACTCTACGGTGAACACTGAAGCTTTCTTT.

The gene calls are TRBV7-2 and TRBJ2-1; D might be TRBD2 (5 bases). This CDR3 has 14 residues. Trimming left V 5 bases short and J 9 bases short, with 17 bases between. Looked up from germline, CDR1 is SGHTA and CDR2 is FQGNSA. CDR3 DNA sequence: TGTGCCAGCAGCCTCCCGGTAGCGTCCGGTGAGCAGTTCTTC. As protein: CASSLPVASGEQFF.

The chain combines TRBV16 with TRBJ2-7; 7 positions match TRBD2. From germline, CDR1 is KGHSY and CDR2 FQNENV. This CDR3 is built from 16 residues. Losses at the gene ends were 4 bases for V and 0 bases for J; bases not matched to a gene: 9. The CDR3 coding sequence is TGTGCCAGCAGCCGCCTGGGGGGGGGAAGCTCCTACGAGCAGTACTTC. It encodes CASSRLGGGSSYEQYF.

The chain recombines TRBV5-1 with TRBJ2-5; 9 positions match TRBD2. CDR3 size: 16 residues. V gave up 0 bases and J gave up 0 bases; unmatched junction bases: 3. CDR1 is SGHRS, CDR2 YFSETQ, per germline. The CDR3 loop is CASSLGLAGDQETQYF. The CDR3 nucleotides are TGCGCCAGCAGCTTGGGCTTAGCGGGAGACCAAGAGACCCAGTACTTC.

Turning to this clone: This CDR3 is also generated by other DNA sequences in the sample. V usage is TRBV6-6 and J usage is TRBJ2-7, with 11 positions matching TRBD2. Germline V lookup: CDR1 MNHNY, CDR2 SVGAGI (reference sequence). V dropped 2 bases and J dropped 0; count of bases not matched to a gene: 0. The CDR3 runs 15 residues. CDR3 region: CASSYGTSGSYEQYF. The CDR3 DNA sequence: TGTGCCAGCAGTTACGGGACTAGCGGCTCCTACGAGCAGTACTTC.

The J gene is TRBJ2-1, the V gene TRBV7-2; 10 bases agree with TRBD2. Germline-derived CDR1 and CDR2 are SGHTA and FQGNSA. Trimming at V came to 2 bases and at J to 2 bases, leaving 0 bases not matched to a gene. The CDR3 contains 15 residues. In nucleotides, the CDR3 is TGTGCCAGCAGCTTAACTAGCGGGGCCTACAATGAGCAGTTCTTC. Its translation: CASSLTSGAYNEQFF.

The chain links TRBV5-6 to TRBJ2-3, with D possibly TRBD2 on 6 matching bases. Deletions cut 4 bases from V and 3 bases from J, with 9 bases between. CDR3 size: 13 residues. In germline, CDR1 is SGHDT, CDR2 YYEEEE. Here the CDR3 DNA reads TGTGCCAGCAGCGCGGCGGGGACAGATACGCAGTATTTT. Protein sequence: CASSAAGTDTQYF. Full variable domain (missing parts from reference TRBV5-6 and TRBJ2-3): DAGVTQSPTHLIKTRGQQVTLRCSPKSGHDTVSWYQQALGQGPQFIFQYYEEEERQRGNFPDRFSGHQFPNYSSELNVNALLLGDSALYLCASSAAGTDTQYFGPGTRLTVL.

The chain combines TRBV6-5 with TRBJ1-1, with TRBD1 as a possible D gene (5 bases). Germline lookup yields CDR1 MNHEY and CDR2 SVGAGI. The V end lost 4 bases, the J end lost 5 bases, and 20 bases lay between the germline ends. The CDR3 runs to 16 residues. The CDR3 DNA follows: TGTGCCAGCAGTTCCCCGGGCGGGACCACTCCAACTGAAGCTTTCTTT. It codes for CASSSPGGTTPTEAFF.